The 16 T cell receptor beta chains in this list originate from one sample, sequenced in a study of regulatory T cells in long-lasting Graves disease. In building TCR beta libraries, iRepertoire HTBI primers were used together with Arm-PCR of CDR3 regions. From the multiplex PCR reads, TCRdb called clonotypes with MiXCR, one entry per CDR3 protein. The sample holds fewer than 550,000 distinct CDR3 sequences, about 16% seen once. Sample time point: newly diagnosed GD, antithyroid drugs for less than 3 months. After RNA was extracted from PBMCs, the TCR library was made from it. This same sample was also taken into another study, of T cells in Graves' hyperthyroidism and ophthalmopathy.

The sample here was peripheral blood mononuclear cells (PBMCs), taken at new diagnosis, from a patient treated with antithyroid drugs. The receptor source for this set is a woman aged 18 to 35 with Graves disease.

This clonotype was recorded a few times. This sequence joins TRBV12-3 or TRBV12-4 and TRBJ2-3; 11 bases line up with TRBD2. Trimming took 0 bases from V and 4 from J; bases not matched to a gene: 6. The CDR3 loop spans 17 amino acids. The CDR3 region has the DNA TGTGCCAGCAGTTTAGCGGGTAGCGGGAGGGCCGCAGATACGCAGTATTTT. As protein: CASSLAGSGRAADTQYF.

This clonotype was seen a handful of times. This chain joins TRBV19 and TRBJ2-1; D unclear. Germline-derived CDR1 and CDR2 are LNHDA and SQIVND (reference sequence). CDR3 length equals 12 residues. V was pared by 3 bases and J by 6 bases, with 6 bases between. The CDR3 DNA sequence: TGTGCCAGTAGTATCGCTCGCAATGAGCAGTTCTTC. Protein product: CASSIARNEQFF. Supplemented by reference TRBV19 and TRBJ2-1, the full variable domain reads DGGITQSPKYLFRKEGQNVTLSCEQNLNHDAMYWYRQDPGQGLRLIYYSQIVNDFQKGDIAEGYSVSREKKESFPLTVTSAQKNPTAFYLCASSIARNEQFFGPGTRLTVL.

About this clonotype: Just one base apart from a much larger clone, this may be a read error. The chain is built from TRBV28 and TRBJ2-3, with TRBD1 matching 7 bases. The end of the DNA aligns better with TRBJ2-1, so the J call may be wrong. CDR1 MDHEN and CDR2 SYDVKM come from the germline V gene. The CDR3 sequence is 14 residues long. The CDR3 DNA reads as TGTGCCAGCAGGAGTGGGACAGTCCTCTACGAGCAGTTCTTC. The encoded protein is CASRSGTVLYEQFF.

This clonotype was seen at least ten times. The chain joins TRBV6-1 to TRBJ2-3; unclear D gene. The CDR3 is 15 amino acids. The germline V gene encodes CDR1 MNHNS and CDR2 SASEGT. Trimming removed 1 base at V and 0 bases at J, with 8 bases between. CDR3 sequence reads: CASSEEATSTDTQYF. CDR3 sequence (DNA): TGTGCCAGCAGTGAAGAAGCGACTAGCACAGATACGCAGTATTTT.

This sequence joins TRBV19 and TRBJ2-5; perhaps TRBD2 as D (5 bases). The CDR3 spans 18 residues. V lost 1 base and J 5 bases, leaving 23 bases between the germline ends. Germline CDR1 reads LNHDA; CDR2 reads SQIVND (reference sequence). CDR3 loop: CASSIGVRRGIVGETQYF. CDR3 DNA: TGTGCCAGTAGTATAGGTGTTAGGCGAGGGATCGTCGGGGAGACCCAGTACTTC.

This clonotype has just one count. The chain employs TRBV18 and TRBJ2-5; D uncertain. V was shortened by 2 bases and J by 4 bases, with 11 bases between the two germline ends. From germline, CDR1 is KGHSH and CDR2 LQKENI. The CDR3 is 14 residues long. In DNA, the CDR3 is TGTGCCAGCTCACCAGGCGCGGTACCAGAGACCCAGTACTTC. The encoded protein is CASSPGAVPETQYF.

This clonotype came up a few times. V and J are TRBV28 and TRBJ1-5; 9 bases fit TRBD1. J gave up 6 bases and V 6 bases, and 9 bases lay outside the gene matches. This CDR3 contains 15 residues. Germline CDR1 MDHEN, CDR2 SYDVKM. The DNA for the CDR3 is TGTGCCAGCAGAATACCACAGGGGGCTATTCAGCCCCAGCATTTT. Translation: CASRIPQGAIQPQHF.

This clonotype was detected ten times or more. This sequence joins TRBV28 and TRBJ2-3, with a tentative D call TRBD1 (7 bases). V was cut by 3 bases and J by 2 bases, with 12 bases left in between. The CDR3 extends over 15 amino acids. CDR1 is MDHEN, CDR2 SYDVKM, per germline. CDR3 protein: CASSLEGQYTDTQYF. The CDR3 DNA is TGTGCCAGCAGTTTGGAGGGACAGTACACAGATACGCAGTATTTT.

This clonotype was detected many times. The J gene is TRBJ1-2, the V gene TRBV12-3 or TRBV12-4, with 10 bases identical to TRBD1. CDR3 length: 15 amino acids. V lost 4 bases, J lost 8 bases, and 10 bases stayed unmatched. The CDR3 DNA is TGTGCCAGCAGTTCCTGGGACAGGGGCGGCGGCGGCTACACCTTC. Translation: CASSSWDRGGGGYTF.

The table lists this clonotype with many counts. V is TRBV3-1 and J is TRBJ1-1; D gene unclear. Trimming shortened V by 3 bases and J by 2 bases, and 13 bases separated the two germline ends. Germline CDR1 LGHDT, CDR2 YNNKEL (reference sequence). The CDR3 runs to 15 residues. The CDR3 DNA is TGTGCCAGCAGCCAGTGGAGGGTAACTAACACTGAAGCTTTCTTT. Translated: CASSQWRVTNTEAFF.

This chain connects TRBV6-1 to TRBJ1-2; D gene ambiguous. Germline CDR1 and CDR2: MNHNS and SASEGT. With 3 bases removed from V and 0 bases from J, the gap between germline ends came to 5 bases. The CDR3 extends over 13 amino acids. The CDR3 bases are TGTGCCAGCAGTGAGCAGACTAACTATGGCTACACCTTC. Translated: CASSEQTNYGYTF.

This chain links TRBV19 with TRBJ2-2; possibly TRBD2 for D (5 bases). Trimming left V 4 bases short and J 6 bases short, with 12 bases between. Germline lookup yields CDR1 LNHDA and CDR2 SQIVND (reference sequence). This CDR3 is 14 amino acids long. The CDR3 spells CASSRLLGAGELFF. For the CDR3, the DNA is TGTGCCAGTAGTAGGTTGTTGGGAGCCGGGGAGCTGTTTTTT.

In this sample, this clonotype turned up many times. The V gene is TRBV5-8, the J gene TRBJ2-5, with D tentatively TRBD2 (5 bases). In germline, CDR1 is SGHTS, CDR2 YDEGEE. V gave up 1 base and J gave up 2 bases, with 9 bases separating them. This CDR3 contains 14 residues. As DNA, the CDR3 is TGTGCCAGCAGCTTGTACCGGGGTCAAGAGACCCAGTACTTC. As protein: CASSLYRGQETQYF.

This clonotype showed up many times. The chain couples TRBV10-3 to TRBJ2-1, with 7 positions matching TRBD1. The germline V gene encodes CDR1 ENHRY and CDR2 SYGVKD. V dropped 10 bases and J dropped 5; count of bases not matched to a gene: 8. This CDR3 is built from 13 residues. The CDR3 is CANGQDSDNEQFF. The CDR3 nucleotides read TGTGCCAACGGACAGGACTCAGACAATGAGCAGTTCTTC.

This clonotype was detected ten times or more. The chain employs TRBV7-9 and TRBJ2-7, with TRBD1 matching 7 bases. This CDR3 has 14 amino acids. Trimming removed 3 bases from V and 3 bases from J; junction bases left unmatched: 5. From germline, CDR1 is SEHNR and CDR2 FQNEAQ (reference sequence). The CDR3 protein is CASSFGPGGYEQYF. CDR3 coding DNA: TGTGCCAGCAGCTTTGGACCAGGGGGCTACGAGCAGTACTTC.

This clonotype came up a few times. V gene TRBV25-1 combines with J gene TRBJ2-5, with D possibly TRBD2 on 5 matching bases. Deletions cut 6 bases from V and 4 bases from J, with 24 bases between. The CDR3 sequence is 17 residues long. CDR1 is MGHDK, CDR2 SYGVNS, per germline. This chain's CDR3 is CASSPADYYLESETQYF. The CDR3 bases are TGTGCCAGCAGCCCAGCGGATTACTACCTGGAATCAGAGACCCAGTACTTC.